A selection of T cell receptor beta chains follows, all from one sample in a study of T cell changes during pregnancy in multiple sclerosis. Sequencing used immunoSEQ multiplex PCR; TCRdb keeps in-frame clones, though not all of them. The data show over 50,000 clones, roughly 92% seen once. Sequenced material: CD4+ T cells from peripheral blood mononuclear cells, taken in the third trimester of pregnancy. The source is a female donor with multiple sclerosis, enrolled in a pregnancy study. CDR3s include the opening cysteine and the closing phenylalanine or tryptophan. The D gene is left open where the match is weak. The listing skips clone size in some rows; elsewhere it reads once, few, many or a size class.

len,d_gene,j_gene,abundance,v_gene,CDR3aa,CDR3nt
16,TRBD1,TRBJ1-1,-,TRBV28,CASSSPPGGWNTEAFF,TGTGCCAGCAGTTCACCGCCAGGGGGCTGGAACACTGAAGCTTTCTTT
13,TRBD1,TRBJ2-3,-,TRBV11-3,CASSWDRRDTQYF,TGTGCCAGCAGTTGGGACAGGCGGGATACGCAGTATTTT
12,-,TRBJ1-2,-,TRBV7-9,CASSRSSGGYTF,TGTGCCAGCAGCCGTAGTAGCGGTGGCTACACCTTC
19,TRBD1,TRBJ2-6,-,TRBV9,CASSPETGAGGSGANVLTF,TGTGCCAGCAGCCCCGAGACAGGGGCGGGTGGCTCTGGGGCCAACGTCCTGACTTTC
17,TRBD2,TRBJ2-5,-,TRBV28,CASSPGGSGPTSETQYF,TGTGCCAGCAGTCCCGGCGGGAGCGGTCCGACTTCCGAGACCCAGTACTTC
15,-,TRBJ1-5,-,TRBV6-5,CASSYSRDGNQPQHF,TGTGCCAGCAGTTACAGCAGGGATGGCAATCAGCCCCAGCATTTT
15,-,TRBJ2-1,once,TRBV19,CASSIAGSFYNEQFF,TGTGCCAGTAGTATCGCCGGGAGTTTCTACAATGAGCAGTTCTTC
12,-,TRBJ2-7,-,TRBV10-3,CAISAGGYEQYF,TGTGCCATCAGTGCCGGGGGTTACGAGCAGTACTTC
16,-,TRBJ2-2,-,TRBV21-1,CASSKATGLNTGELFF,TGTGCCAGCAGCAAAGCAACAGGGCTGAACACCGGGGAGCTGTTTTTT
16,TRBD2,TRBJ2-1,-,TRBV6-6,CASSSSSGLVINVQFF,TGTGCCAGCAGTTCCTCCTCGGGACTAGTAATTAACGTGCAGTTCTTC
12,-,TRBJ1-2,-,TRBV6-6,CATNTAGYGYTF,TGTGCCACTAACACGGCCGGGTATGGCTACACCTTC
16,TRBD1,TRBJ2-2,once,TRBV2,CASSRGQGRGTGELFF,TGTGCCAGCAGTAGGGGACAGGGGCGTGGGACCGGGGAGCTGTTTTTT
14,TRBD2,TRBJ2-1,-,TRBV19,CSRRLIREGNEQFF,TGTTCCAGACGCCTTATTAGGGAGGGCAATGAGCAGTTCTTC
14,-,TRBJ1-2,-,TRBV6-1,CASSETGTNYGYTF,TGTGCCAGCAGTGAAACAGGGACGAACTATGGCTACACCTTC